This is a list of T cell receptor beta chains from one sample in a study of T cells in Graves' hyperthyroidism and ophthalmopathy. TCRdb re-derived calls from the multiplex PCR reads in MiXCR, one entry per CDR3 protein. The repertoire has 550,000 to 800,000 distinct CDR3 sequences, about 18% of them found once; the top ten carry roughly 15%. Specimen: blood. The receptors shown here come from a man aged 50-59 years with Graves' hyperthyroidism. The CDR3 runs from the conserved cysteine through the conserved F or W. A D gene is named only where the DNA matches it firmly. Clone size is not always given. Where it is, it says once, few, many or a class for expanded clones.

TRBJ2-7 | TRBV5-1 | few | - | CASSARGGDSYEQYF | TGCGCCAGCAGCGCCAGGGGCGGTGACTCCTACGAGCAGTACTTC
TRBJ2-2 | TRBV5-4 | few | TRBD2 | CASSQGLLAGTNTGELFF | TGCGCCAGCAGCCAAGGCTTGCTAGCGGGAACGAACACCGGGGAGCTGTTTTTT
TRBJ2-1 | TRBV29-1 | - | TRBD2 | CSVGAGGPYEQFF | TGCAGCGTTGGAGCGGGAGGGCCGTATGAGCAGTTCTTC
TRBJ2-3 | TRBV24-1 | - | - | CATSSPIGTDTQYF | TGTGCCACCAGTTCGCCTATAGGAACAGATACGCAGTATTTT
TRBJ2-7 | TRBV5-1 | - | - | CASSRADGYEQYF | TGCGCCAGCAGCCGAGCAGACGGCTACGAGCAGTACTTC
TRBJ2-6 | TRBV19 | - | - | CASSRKAGANVLTF | TGTGCCAGCTCTAGGAAAGCTGGGGCCAACGTCCTGACTTTC
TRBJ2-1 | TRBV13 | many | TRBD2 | CASSLLAARDNEQFF | TGTGCCAGCAGCCTTCTAGCGGCCCGGGACAATGAGCAGTTCTTC
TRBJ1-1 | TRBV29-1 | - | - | CSVERAKEFSTEAFF | TGCAGCGTTGAACGGGCCAAGGAGTTTAGCACTGAAGCTTTCTTT
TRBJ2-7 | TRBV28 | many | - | CASSSVAGFRVQYF | TGTGCCAGCAGTTCTGTTGCAGGTTTCAGGGTGCAGTACTTC
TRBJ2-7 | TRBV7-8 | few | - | CASSSKRDKTYEQYF | TGTGCCAGCAGCTCAAAACGGGACAAAACCTACGAGCAGTACTTC
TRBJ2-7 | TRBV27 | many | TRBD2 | CASSSSSGANYEQYF | TGTGCCAGCAGTTCGAGTAGCGGGGCCAACTACGAGCAGTACTTC
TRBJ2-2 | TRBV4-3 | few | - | CASSHIEGLSTGELFF | TGCGCCAGCAGCCACATTGAGGGGTTGTCCACCGGGGAGCTGTTTTTT
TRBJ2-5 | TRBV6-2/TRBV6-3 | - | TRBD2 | CASSVVPGLAEETQYF | TGTGCCAGCAGTGTTGTGCCGGGACTAGCGGAAGAGACCCAGTACTTC
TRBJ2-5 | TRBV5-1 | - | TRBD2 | CASSLWGLAGEETQYF | TGCGCCAGCAGCTTGTGGGGACTAGCGGGAGAAGAGACCCAGTACTTC
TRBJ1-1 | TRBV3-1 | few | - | CASSQDIGWGRMNTEAFF | TGTGCCAGCAGCCAAGATATTGGGTGGGGACGTATGAACACTGAAGCTTTCTTT
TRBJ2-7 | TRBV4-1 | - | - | CASSQDGARGSYEQYF | TGCGCCAGCAGCCAGGACGGGGCTAGGGGGAGCTACGAGCAGTACTTC
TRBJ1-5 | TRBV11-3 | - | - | CASSAAGAGQPQHF | TGTGCCAGCAGCGCCGCCGGGGCCGGTCAGCCCCAGCATTTT
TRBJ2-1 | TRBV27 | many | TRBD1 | CASSSGTGDEQFF | TGTGCCAGCAGTTCTGGGACAGGGGATGAGCAGTTCTTC
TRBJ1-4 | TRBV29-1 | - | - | CSVADEKLFF | TGCAGCGTTGCGGATGAAAAACTGTTTTTT
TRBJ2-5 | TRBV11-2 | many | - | CASSRGTALQETQYF | TGTGCCAGCAGCCGGGGCACAGCTTTACAAGAGACCCAGTACTTC
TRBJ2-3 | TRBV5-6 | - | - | CANGVGTTTDTQYF | TGTGCCAACGGAGTAGGGACCACCACAGATACGCAGTATTTT
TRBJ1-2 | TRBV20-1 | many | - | CSAPPGYTF | TGCAGTGCTCCTCCGGGCTACACCTTC
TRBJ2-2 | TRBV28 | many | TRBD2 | CASSFRGLAGTGELFF | TGTGCCAGCAGTTTCCGGGGACTAGCGGGAACCGGGGAGCTGTTTTTT
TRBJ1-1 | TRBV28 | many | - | CASTGRGGTEAFF | TGTGCCAGCACGGGGCGCGGGGGCACTGAAGCTTTCTTT
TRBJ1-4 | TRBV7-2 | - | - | CASSLALRRGEKLFF | TGTGCCAGCAGCTTAGCGCTACGCCGAGGGGAAAAACTGTTTTTT
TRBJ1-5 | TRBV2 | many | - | CASKGENQPQHF | TGTGCCAGCAAGGGGGAAAACCAGCCCCAGCATTTT
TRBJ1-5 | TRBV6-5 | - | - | CASSYRAVSNQPQHF | TGTGCCAGCAGTTACCGGGCCGTGAGCAATCAGCCCCAGCATTTT
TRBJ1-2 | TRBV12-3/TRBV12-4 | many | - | CASKADGPNYGYTF | TGTGCCAGCAAAGCGGACGGGCCTAACTATGGCTACACCTTC
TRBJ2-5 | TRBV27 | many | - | CASSFEPSWGKETQYF | TGTGCCAGCAGTTTTGAGCCCAGCTGGGGGAAAGAGACCCAGTACTTC
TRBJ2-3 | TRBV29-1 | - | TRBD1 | CSVAADRGTDTQYF | TGCAGCGTCGCCGCCGACAGGGGCACAGATACGCAGTATTTT
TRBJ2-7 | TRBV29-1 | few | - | CSVEGLPGADLEQYF | TGCAGCGTTGAAGGCCTACCAGGGGCAGATCTCGAGCAGTACTTC
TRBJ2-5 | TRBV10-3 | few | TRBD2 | CAIKAGGSENQYF | TGTGCCATCAAGGCGGGAGGCTCCGAAAACCAGTACTTC
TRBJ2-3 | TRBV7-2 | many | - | CASSLAATDTQYF | TGTGCCAGCAGCTTAGCGGCTACAGATACGCAGTATTTT
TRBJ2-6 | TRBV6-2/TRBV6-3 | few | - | CASSYQRLSGANVLTF | TGTGCCAGCAGTTACCAGCGACTCTCTGGGGCCAACGTCCTGACTTTC
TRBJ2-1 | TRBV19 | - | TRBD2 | CASSPSRLAGGGQFF | TGTGCCAGTAGTCCCTCACGACTAGCGGGAGGCGGACAGTTCTTC
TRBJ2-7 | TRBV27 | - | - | CASSSTGFYEQYF | TGTGCCAGCAGTTCAACGGGGTTCTACGAGCAGTACTTC
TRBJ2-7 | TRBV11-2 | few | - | CASRFFAPFTYEQYF | TGTGCCAGCAGATTTTTTGCTCCCTTTACCTACGAGCAGTACTTC
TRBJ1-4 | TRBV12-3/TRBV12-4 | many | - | CASHRGFSSNEKLFF | TGTGCCAGCCATAGGGGTTTTTCGTCTAATGAAAAACTGTTTTTT
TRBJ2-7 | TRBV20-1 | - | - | CSARTVGLPYEQYF | TGCAGTGCTAGGACTGTTGGTCTCCCCTACGAGCAGTACTTC
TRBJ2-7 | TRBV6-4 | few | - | CASSVREGPYEQYF | TGTGCCAGCAGTGTAAGAGAGGGTCCCTACGAGCAGTACTTC
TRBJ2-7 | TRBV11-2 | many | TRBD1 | CASSKRPGQGIEQYF | TGTGCCAGCAGCAAACGACCGGGACAGGGAATCGAGCAGTACTTC
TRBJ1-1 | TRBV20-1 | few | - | CSARDVLRNTEAFF | TGCAGTGCTAGAGATGTCCTCCGGAACACTGAAGCTTTCTTT
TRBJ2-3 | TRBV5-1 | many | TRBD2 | CASRQTSGRLTDTQYF | TGCGCCAGCAGGCAGACTAGCGGGAGGCTTACAGATACGCAGTATTTT
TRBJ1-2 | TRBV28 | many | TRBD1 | CASSLRAGTGGGGYTF | TGTGCCAGCAGTCTTCGAGCCGGGACAGGGGGGGGTGGCTACACCTTC
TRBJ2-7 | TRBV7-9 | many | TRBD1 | CASSGQGVGEQYF | TGTGCCAGCAGCGGACAGGGAGTAGGTGAGCAGTACTTC
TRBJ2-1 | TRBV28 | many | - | CASSFVLANEQFF | TGTGCCAGCAGTTTCGTCTTGGCGAATGAGCAGTTCTTC
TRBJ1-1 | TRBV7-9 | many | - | CASSLGIEGTEAFF | TGTGCCAGCAGCTTAGGAATCGAAGGGACTGAAGCTTTCTTT
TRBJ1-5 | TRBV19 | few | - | CASSDARRNLEPQHF | TGTGCCAGTAGTGACGCTAGACGGAATTTAGAACCCCAGCATTTT
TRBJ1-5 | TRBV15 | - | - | CATSRGGEHQPQHF | TGTGCCACCAGCAGAGGGGGGGAACATCAGCCCCAGCATTTT
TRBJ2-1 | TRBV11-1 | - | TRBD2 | CASSLAAGGRGDNEQFF | TGTGCCAGCAGCTTAGCGGCGGGCGGGAGAGGGGACAATGAGCAGTTCTTC
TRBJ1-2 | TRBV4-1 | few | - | CASSQGTGFSVDGYTF | TGCGCCAGCAGCCAGGGGACTGGATTCTCGGTCGATGGCTACACCTTC
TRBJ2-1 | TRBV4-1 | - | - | CASSQDRGLNNEQFF | TGCGCCAGCAGCCAAGATAGGGGACTGAACAATGAGCAGTTCTTC
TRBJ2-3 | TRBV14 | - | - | CASSPTGSGTQYF | TGTGCCAGCAGCCCGACGGGGTCGGGTACGCAGTATTTT
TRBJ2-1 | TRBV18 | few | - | CASSPQTASYNEQFF | TGTGCCAGCTCACCACAGACAGCTTCCTACAATGAGCAGTTCTTC